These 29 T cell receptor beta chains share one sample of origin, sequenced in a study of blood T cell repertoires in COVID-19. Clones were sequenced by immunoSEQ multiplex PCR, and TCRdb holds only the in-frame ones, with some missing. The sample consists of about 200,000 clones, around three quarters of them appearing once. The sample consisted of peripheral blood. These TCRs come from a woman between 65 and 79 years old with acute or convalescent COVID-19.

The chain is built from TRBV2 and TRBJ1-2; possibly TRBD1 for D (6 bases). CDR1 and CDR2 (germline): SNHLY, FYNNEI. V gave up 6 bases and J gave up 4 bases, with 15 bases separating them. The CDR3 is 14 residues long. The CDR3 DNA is TGTGCCAGCAGCGATAACAGGGCTCTCTATGGCTACACCTTC. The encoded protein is CASSDNRALYGYTF.

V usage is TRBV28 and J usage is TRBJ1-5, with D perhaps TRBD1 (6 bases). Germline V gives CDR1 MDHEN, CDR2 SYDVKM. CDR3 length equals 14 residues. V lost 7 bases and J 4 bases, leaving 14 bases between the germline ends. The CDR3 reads CASNTGWANQPQHF. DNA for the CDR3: TGTGCCAGCAATACAGGGTGGGCTAATCAGCCCCAGCATTTT.

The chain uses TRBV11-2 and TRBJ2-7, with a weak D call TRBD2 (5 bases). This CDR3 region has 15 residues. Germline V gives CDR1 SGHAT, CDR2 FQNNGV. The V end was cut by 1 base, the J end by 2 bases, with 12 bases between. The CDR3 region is CASSLADGLTYEQYF. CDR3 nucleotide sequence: TGTGCCAGCAGCTTAGCGGACGGACTGACCTACGAGCAGTACTTC.

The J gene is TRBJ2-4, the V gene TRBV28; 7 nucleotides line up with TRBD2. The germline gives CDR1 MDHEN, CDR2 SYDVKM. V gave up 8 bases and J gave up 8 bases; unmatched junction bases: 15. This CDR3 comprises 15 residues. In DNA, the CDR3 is TGTGCCAGCTCCCCAGGTGGGAGGGTGGTTGACATTCAGTACTTC. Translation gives CASSPGGRVVDIQYF.

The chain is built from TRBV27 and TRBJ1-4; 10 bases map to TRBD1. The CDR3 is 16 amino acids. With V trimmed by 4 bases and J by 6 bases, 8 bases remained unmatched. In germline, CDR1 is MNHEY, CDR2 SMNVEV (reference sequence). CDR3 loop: CASSSRRDRGYEKLFF. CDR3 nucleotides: TGTGCCAGCAGTTCTCGCCGGGACAGGGGTTATGAAAAACTGTTTTTT.

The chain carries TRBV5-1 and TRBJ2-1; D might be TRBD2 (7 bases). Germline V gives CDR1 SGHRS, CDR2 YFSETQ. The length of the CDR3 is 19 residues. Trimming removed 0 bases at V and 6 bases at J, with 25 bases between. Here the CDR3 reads CASSLAWGLGGTTGNEQFF. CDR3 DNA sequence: TGCGCCAGCAGCTTGGCCTGGGGGCTCGGCGGGACTACGGGCAATGAGCAGTTCTTC.

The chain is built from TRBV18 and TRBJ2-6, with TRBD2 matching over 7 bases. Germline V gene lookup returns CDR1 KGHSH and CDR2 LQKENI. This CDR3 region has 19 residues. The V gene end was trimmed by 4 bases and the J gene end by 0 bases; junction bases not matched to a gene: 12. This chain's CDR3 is CASSQTPGGRGSGANVLTF. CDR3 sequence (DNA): TGTGCCAGCTCACAAACCCCTGGAGGGAGGGGCTCTGGGGCCAACGTCCTGACTTTC.

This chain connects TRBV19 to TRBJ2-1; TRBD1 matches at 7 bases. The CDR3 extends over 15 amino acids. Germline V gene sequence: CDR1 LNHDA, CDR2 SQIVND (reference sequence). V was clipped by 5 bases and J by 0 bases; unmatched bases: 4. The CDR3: CASSWAGGSYNEQFF. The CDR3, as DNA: TGTGCCAGTAGTTGGGCAGGGGGCTCCTACAATGAGCAGTTCTTC.

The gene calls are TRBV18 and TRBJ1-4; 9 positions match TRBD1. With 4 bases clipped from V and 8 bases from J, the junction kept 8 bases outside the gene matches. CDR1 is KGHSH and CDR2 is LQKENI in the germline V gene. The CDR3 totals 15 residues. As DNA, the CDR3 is TGTGCCAGCTCACGGTCGGGACAGGGCGGAGAAAAACTGTTTTTT. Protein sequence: CASSRSGQGGEKLFF.

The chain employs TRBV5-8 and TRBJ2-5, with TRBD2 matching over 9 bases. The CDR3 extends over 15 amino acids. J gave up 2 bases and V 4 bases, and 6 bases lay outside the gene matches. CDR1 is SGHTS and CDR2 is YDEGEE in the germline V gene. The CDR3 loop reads CASSKGTSSQETQYF. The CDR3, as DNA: TGTGCCAGCAGCAAAGGGACTAGCTCACAAGAGACCCAGTACTTC. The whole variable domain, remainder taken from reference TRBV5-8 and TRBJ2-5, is EAGVTQSPTHLIKTRGQQATLRCSPISGHTSVYWYQQALGLGLQFLLWYDEGEERNRGNFPPRFSGRQFPNYSSELNVNALELEDSALYLCASSKGTSSQETQYFGPGTRLLVL.

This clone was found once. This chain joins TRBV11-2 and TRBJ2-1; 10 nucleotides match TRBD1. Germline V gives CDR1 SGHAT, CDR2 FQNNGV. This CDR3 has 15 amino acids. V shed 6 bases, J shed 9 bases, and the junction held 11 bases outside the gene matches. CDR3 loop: CASRRPGQGYVEQFF. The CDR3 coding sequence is TGTGCCAGCAGACGACCGGGACAGGGGTATGTTGAGCAGTTCTTC.

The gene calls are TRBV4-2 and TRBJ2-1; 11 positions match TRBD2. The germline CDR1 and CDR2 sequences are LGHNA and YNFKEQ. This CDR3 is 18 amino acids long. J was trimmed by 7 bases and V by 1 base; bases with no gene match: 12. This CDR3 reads CASSQVPSPSGRKNEQFF. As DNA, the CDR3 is TGTGCCAGCAGCCAAGTTCCAAGTCCTAGCGGGAGGAAAAATGAGCAGTTCTTC.

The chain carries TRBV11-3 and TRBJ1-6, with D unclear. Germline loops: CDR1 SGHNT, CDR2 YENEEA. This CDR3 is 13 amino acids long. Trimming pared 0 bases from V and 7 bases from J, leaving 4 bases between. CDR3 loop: CASSLEENSPLHF. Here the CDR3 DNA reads TGTGCCAGCAGCTTAGAGGAGAATTCACCCCTCCACTTT.

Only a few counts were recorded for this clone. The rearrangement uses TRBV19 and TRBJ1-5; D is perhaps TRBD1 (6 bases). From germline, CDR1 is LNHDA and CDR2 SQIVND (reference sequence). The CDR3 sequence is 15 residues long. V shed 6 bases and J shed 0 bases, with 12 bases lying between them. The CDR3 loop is CASSRRTDSNQPQHF. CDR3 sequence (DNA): TGTGCCAGTAGCCGCCGGACAGATAGCAATCAGCCCCAGCATTTT.

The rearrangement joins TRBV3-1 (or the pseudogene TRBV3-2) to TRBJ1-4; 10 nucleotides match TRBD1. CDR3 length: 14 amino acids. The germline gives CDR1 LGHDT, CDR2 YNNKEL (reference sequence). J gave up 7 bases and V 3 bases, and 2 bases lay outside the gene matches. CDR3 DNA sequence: TGTGCCAGCAGCCAGGGACAGGGGAGTGAAAAACTGTTTTTT. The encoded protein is CASSQGQGSEKLFF.

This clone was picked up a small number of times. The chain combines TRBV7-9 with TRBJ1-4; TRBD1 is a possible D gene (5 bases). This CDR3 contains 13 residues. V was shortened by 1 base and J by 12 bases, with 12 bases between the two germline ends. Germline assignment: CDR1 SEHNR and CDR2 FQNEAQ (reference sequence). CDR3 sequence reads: CASSLVGREELFF. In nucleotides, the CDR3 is TGTGCCAGCAGCTTAGTTGGCAGGGAGGAACTGTTTTTT.

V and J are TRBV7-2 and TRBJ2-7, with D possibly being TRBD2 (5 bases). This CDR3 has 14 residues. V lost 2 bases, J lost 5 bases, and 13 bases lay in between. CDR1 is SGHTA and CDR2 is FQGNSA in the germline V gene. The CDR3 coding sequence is TGTGCCAGCAGCTTAAGTGGGAGAGGGAACGAGCAGTACTTC. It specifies CASSLSGRGNEQYF. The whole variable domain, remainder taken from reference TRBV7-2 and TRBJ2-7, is GAGVSQSPSNKVTEKGKDVELRCDPISGHTALYWYRQSLGQGLEFLIYFQGNSAPDKSGLPSDRFSAERTGGSVSTLTIQRTQQEDSAVYLCASSLSGRGNEQYFGPGTRLTVT.

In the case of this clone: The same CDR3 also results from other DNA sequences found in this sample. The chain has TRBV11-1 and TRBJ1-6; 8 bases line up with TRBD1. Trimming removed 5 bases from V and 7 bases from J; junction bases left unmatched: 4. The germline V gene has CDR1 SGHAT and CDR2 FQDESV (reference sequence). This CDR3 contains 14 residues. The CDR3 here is CASSRTGNNSPLHF. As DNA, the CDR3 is TGTGCCAGCAGCCGGACAGGGAACAATTCACCCCTCCACTTT.

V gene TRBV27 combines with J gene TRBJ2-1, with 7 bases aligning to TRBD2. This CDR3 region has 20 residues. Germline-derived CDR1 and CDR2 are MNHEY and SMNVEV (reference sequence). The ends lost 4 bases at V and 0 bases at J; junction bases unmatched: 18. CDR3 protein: CASSSQLAHTQLGSYNEQFF. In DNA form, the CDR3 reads TGTGCCAGCAGTTCGCAACTAGCGCATACCCAACTCGGCTCCTACAATGAGCAGTTCTTC.

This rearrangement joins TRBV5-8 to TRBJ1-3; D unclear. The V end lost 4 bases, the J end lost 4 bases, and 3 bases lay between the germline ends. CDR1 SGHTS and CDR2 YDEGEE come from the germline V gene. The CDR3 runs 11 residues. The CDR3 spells CASSQGNTIYF. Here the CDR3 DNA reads TGTGCCAGCAGCCAGGGAAACACCATATATTTT.

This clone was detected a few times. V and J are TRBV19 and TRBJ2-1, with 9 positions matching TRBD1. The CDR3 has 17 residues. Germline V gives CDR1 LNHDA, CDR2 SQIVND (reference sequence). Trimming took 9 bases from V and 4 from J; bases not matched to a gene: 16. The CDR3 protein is CASRDREGRRAYNEQFF. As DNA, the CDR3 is TGTGCCAGCCGGGACAGGGAGGGTAGGCGGGCATACAATGAGCAGTTCTTC.

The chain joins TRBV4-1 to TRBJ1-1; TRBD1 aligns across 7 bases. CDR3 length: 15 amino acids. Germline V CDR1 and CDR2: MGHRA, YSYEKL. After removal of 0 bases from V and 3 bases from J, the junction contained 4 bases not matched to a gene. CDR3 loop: CASSQDRQGYTEAFF. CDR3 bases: TGCGCCAGCAGCCAAGACCGACAGGGATACACTGAAGCTTTCTTT.

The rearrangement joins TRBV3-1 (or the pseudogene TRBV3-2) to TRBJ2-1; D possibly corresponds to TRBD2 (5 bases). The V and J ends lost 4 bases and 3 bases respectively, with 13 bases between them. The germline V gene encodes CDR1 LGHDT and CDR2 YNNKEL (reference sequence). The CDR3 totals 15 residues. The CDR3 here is CASSPSRGSYNEQFF. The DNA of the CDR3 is TGTGCCAGCAGCCCCAGCCGAGGGAGCTACAATGAGCAGTTCTTC.

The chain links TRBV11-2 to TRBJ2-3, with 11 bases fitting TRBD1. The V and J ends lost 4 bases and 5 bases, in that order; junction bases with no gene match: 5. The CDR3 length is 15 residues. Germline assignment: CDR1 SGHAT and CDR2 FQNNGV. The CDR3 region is CASSWRDRGGDTQYF. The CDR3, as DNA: TGTGCCAGCAGCTGGCGGGACAGGGGGGGAGATACGCAGTATTTT.

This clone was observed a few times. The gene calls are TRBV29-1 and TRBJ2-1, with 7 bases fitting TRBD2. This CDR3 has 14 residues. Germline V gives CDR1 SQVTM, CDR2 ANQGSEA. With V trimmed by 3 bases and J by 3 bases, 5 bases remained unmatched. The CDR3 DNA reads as TGCAGCGTTGAGCGGGAGTATAGCTACAATGAGCAGTTCTTC. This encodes CSVEREYSYNEQFF.

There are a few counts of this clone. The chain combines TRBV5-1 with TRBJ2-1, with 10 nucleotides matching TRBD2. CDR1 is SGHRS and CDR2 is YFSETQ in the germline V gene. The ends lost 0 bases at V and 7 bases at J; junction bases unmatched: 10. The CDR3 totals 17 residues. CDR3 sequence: CASSLAQAGGPWNEQFF. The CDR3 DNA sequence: TGCGCCAGCAGCTTGGCCCAAGCGGGAGGGCCGTGGAATGAGCAGTTCTTC.

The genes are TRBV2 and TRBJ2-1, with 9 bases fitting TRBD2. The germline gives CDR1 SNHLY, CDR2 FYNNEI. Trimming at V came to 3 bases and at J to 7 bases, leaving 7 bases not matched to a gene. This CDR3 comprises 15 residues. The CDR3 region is CASSDRLAVLNEQFF. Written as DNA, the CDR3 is TGTGCCAGCAGTGATAGACTAGCGGTCCTGAATGAGCAGTTCTTC.

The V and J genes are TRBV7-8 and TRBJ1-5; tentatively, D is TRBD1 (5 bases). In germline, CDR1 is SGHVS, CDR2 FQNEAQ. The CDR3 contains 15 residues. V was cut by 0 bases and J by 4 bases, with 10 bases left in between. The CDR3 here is CASSLAEGRNQPQHF. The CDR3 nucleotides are TGTGCCAGCAGCTTAGCAGAGGGGAGGAATCAGCCCCAGCATTTT. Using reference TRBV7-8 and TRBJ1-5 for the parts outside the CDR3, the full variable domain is GAGVSQSPRYKVAKRGQDVALRCDPISGHVSLFWYQQALGQGPEFLTYFQNEAQLDKSGLPSDRFFAERPEGSVSTLKIQRTQQEDSAVYLCASSLAEGRNQPQHFGDGTRLSIL.

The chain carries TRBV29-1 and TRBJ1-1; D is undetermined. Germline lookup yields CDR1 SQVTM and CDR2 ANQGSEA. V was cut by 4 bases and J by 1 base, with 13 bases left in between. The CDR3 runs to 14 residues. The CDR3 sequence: CSVVRGGENTEAFF. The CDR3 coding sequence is TGCAGCGTTGTCCGGGGTGGGGAGAACACTGAAGCTTTCTTT.